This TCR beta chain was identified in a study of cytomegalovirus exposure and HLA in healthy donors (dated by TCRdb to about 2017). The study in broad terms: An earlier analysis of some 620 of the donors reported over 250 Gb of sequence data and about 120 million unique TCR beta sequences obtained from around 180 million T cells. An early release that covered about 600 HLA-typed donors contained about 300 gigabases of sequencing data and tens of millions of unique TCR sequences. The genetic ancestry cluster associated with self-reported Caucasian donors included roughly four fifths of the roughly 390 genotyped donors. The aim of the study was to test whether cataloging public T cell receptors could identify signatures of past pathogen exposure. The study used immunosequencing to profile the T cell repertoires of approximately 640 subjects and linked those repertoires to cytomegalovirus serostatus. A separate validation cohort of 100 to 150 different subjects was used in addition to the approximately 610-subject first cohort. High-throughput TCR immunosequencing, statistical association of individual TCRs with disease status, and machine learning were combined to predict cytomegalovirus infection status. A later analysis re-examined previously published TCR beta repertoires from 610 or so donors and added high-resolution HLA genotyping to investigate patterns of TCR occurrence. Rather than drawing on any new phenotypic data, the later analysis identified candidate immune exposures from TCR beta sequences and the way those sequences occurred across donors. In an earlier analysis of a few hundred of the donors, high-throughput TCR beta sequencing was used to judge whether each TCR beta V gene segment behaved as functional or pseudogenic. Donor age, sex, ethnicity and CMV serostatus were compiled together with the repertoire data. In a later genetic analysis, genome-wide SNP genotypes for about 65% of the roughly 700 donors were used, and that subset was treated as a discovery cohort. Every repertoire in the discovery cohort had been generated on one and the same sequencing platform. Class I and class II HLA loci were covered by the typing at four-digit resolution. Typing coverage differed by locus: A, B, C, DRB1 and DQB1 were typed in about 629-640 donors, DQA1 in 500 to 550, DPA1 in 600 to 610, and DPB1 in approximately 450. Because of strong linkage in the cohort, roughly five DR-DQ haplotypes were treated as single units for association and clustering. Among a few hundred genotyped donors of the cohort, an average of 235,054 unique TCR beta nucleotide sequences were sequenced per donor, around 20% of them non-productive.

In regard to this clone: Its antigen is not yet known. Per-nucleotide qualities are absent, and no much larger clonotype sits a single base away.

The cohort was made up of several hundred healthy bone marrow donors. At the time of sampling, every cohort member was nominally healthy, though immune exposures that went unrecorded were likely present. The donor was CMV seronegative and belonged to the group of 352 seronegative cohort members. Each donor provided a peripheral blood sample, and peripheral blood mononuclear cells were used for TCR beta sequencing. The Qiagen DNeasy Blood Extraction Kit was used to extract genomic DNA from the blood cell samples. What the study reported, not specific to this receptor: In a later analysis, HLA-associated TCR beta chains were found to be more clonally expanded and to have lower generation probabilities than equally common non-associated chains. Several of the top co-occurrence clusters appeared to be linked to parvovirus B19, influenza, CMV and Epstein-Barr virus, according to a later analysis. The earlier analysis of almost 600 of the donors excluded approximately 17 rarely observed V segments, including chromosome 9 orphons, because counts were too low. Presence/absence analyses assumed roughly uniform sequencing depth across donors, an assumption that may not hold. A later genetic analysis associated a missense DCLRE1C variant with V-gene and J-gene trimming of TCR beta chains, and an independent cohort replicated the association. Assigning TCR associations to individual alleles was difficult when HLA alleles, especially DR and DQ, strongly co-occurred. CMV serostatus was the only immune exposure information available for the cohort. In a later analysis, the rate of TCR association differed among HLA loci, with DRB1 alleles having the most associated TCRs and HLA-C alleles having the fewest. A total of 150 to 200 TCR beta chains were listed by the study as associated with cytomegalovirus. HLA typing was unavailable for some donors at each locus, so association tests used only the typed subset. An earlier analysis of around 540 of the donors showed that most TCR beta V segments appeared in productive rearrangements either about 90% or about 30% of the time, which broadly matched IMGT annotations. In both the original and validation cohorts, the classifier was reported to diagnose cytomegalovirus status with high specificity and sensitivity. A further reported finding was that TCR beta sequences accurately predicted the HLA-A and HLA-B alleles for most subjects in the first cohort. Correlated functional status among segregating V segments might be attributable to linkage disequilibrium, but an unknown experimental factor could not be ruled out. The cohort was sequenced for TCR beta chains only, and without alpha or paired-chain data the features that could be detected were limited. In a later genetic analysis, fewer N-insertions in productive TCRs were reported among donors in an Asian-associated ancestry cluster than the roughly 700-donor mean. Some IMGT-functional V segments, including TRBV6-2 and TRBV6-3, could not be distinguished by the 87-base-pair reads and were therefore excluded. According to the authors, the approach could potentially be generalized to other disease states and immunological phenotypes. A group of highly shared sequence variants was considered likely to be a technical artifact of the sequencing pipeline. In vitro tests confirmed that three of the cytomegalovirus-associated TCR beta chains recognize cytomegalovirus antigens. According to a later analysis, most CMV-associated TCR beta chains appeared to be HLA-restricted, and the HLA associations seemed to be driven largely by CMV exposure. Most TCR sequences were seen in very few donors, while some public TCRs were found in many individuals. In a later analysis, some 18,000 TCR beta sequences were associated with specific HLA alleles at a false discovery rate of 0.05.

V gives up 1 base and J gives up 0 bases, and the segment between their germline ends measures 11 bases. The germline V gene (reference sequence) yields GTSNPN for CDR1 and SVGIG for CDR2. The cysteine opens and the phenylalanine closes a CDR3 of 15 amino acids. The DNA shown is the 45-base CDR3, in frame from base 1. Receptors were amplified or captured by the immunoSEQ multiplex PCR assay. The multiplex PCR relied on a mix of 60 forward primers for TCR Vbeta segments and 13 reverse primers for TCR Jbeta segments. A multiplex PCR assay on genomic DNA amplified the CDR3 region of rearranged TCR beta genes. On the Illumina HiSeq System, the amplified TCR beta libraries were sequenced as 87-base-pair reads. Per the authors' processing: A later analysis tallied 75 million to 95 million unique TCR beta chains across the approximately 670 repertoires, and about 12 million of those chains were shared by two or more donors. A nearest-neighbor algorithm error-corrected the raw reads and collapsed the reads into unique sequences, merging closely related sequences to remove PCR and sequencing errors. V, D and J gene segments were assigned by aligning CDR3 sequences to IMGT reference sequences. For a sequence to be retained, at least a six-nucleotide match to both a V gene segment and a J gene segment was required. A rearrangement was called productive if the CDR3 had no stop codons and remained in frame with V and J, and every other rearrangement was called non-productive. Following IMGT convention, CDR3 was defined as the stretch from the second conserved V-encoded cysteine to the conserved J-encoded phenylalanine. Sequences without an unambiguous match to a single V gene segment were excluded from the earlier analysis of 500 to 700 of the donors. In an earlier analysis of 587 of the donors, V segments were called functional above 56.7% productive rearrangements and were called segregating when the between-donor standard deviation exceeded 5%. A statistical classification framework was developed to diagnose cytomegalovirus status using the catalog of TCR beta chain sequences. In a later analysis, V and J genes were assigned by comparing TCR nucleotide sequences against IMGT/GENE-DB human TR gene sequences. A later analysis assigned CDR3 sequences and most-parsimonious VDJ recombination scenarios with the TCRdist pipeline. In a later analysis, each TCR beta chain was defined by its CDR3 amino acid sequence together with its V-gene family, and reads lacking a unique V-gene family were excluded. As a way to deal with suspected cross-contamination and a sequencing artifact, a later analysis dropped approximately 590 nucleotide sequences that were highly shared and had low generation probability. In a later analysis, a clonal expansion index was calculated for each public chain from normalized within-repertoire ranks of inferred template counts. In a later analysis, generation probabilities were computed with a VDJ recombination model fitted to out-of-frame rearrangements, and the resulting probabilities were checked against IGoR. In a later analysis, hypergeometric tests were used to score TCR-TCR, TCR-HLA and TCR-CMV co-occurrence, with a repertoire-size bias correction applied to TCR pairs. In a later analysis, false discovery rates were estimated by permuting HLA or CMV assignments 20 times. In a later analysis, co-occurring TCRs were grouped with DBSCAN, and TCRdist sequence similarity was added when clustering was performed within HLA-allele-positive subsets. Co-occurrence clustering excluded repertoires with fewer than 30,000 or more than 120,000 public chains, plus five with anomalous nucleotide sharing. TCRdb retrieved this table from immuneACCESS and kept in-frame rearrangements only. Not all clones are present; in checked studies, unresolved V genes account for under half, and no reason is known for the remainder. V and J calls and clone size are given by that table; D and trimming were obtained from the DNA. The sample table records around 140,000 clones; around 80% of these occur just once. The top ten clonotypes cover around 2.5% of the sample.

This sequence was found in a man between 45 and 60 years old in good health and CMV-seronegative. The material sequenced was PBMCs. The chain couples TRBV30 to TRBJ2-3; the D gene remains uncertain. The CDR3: CAWSGYGVSTDTQYF. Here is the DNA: TGTGCCTGGAGTGGTTACGGAGTTAGCACAGATACGCAGTATTTT. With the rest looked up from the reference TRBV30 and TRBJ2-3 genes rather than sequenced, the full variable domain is SQTIHQWPATLVQPVGSPLSLECTVEGTSNPNLYWYRQAAGRGLQLLFYSVGIGQISSEVPQNLSASRPQDRQFILSSKKLLLSDSGFYLCAWSGYGVSTDTQYFGPGTRLTVL.